The 25 T cell receptor beta chains reported below all come from one sample, sequenced in a study of T cell responses to AZD1222 COVID-19 vaccine. TCRdb keeps only in-frame clones here, not all; method: immunoSEQ multiplex PCR. The top ten clones hold just over 5% of a sample with 140,000 to 150,000 clones, approximately 93% of them seen once. Sample: peripheral blood, taken on day 0 of AZD1222 vaccination. These receptors were taken from an adult in good health.

Concerning this clone itself: Other DNA sequences from this sample encode an identical CDR3 as well. The chain combines TRBV4-1 with TRBJ2-5; D perhaps matches TRBD1 (6 bases). CDR1 and CDR2 (germline): MGHRA, YSYEKL. CDR3 length: 12 residues. The V end was cut by 3 bases, the J end by 4 bases, with 6 bases between. The CDR3 sequence: CASSQDRETQYF. The CDR3 DNA reads TGCGCCAGCAGCCAGGACAGAGAGACCCAGTACTTC.

The chain links TRBV12-5 to TRBJ1-2; D may be TRBD1 (5 bases). Between the trimmed V and J ends, which lost 0 bases and 8 bases, there was a span of 22 bases. Germline CDR1 is LGHNT and CDR2 is FRNRAP. This CDR3 region has 17 residues. CDR3 residues: CASGLVEFGSGRGGYTF. The CDR3 region has the DNA TGTGCTAGTGGTTTGGTAGAGTTCGGTTCAGGGCGAGGGGGCTACACCTTC.

The rearrangement uses TRBV27 and TRBJ1-6; D uncertain. This CDR3 is 16 amino acids long. Deletions cut 0 bases from V and 6 bases from J, with 12 bases between. Germline CDR1 reads MNHEY; CDR2 reads SMNVEV (reference sequence). The CDR3 sequence is CASSLSTVTSNSPLHF. The DNA for the CDR3 is TGTGCCAGCAGTTTATCCACAGTGACTTCTAATTCACCCCTCCACTTT.

The chain links TRBV18 to TRBJ1-1, with unresolved D. Trimming cost V 3 bases and J 1 base, with 15 bases left between them. CDR1 and CDR2 (germline): KGHSH, LQKENI. This CDR3 has 16 residues. CDR3 in DNA: TGTGCCAGCTCACCCTACATAATCTCGGGGAACACTGAAGCTTTCTTT. It codes for CASSPYIISGNTEAFF.

This rearrangement joins TRBV11-2 to TRBJ2-7; possible D gene TRBD2, 6 bases. Germline CDR1 SGHAT, CDR2 FQNNGV. V dropped 3 bases and J dropped 3 bases, with 12 bases sitting between them. The CDR3 covers 14 residues. The CDR3 DNA is TGTGCCAGCAGCTTTTCAGGGCGGGACTACGAGCAGTACTTC. It codes for CASSFSGRDYEQYF.

This chain uses TRBV3-1 (or the pseudogene TRBV3-2) with TRBJ2-2; D possibly corresponds to TRBD1 (6 bases). This CDR3 is 15 amino acids long. Looked up from germline, CDR1 is LGHDT and CDR2 is YNNKEL (reference sequence). V was pared by 6 bases and J by 0 bases, with 11 bases between. The chain's CDR3 is CASSFDRSNTGELFF. In DNA, the CDR3 is TGTGCCAGCAGTTTTGACAGGTCGAACACCGGGGAGCTGTTTTTT.

V and J are TRBV4-2 and TRBJ2-5, with D unclear. CDR1 is LGHNA and CDR2 is YNFKEQ in the germline V gene. The CDR3 is 15 residues long. V was pared by 0 bases and J by 5 bases, with 13 bases between. The CDR3 reads CASSQEVSQRETQYF. As DNA, the CDR3 is TGTGCCAGCAGCCAAGAAGTAAGTCAGAGGGAGACCCAGTACTTC.

This clone was detected only a few times. The chain is built from TRBV4-1 and TRBJ2-7, with no clear D. V was clipped by 4 bases and J by 3 bases, with 7 bases between them. This CDR3 spans 12 amino acids. Per the germline V gene, CDR1 is MGHRA and CDR2 is YSYEKL. CDR3 residues: CASSPDGYEQYF. The CDR3 coding sequence is TGCGCCAGCAGCCCGGACGGCTACGAGCAGTACTTC.

The chain has TRBV4-1 and TRBJ1-4; TRBD1 matches at 7 bases. This CDR3 spans 17 amino acids. Looked up from germline, CDR1 is MGHRA and CDR2 is YSYEKL. Trimming at V came to 1 base and at J to 7 bases, leaving 12 bases not matched to a gene. CDR3 nucleotides: TGCGCCAGCAGCCAAGGTTGGGGGGGACAGCGGACTGAAAAACTGTTTTTT. Translation: CASSQGWGGQRTEKLFF.

V gene TRBV10-1 combines with J gene TRBJ1-2; D perhaps matches TRBD1 (5 bases). Trimming stripped 4 bases from V and 4 bases from J, with 10 bases between. Germline assignment: CDR1 WNHNN and CDR2 SYGVQD (reference sequence). The CDR3 is 13 amino acids. DNA for the CDR3: TGCGCCAGCAGTGGATTCCAGGGCTATGGCTACACCTTC. Translated, it gives CASSGFQGYGYTF.

V gene TRBV5-1 combines with J gene TRBJ2-2; no reliable D call. The CDR3 has 15 residues. CDR1 and CDR2 (germline): SGHRS, YFSETQ. The V and J ends lost 0 bases and 2 bases respectively, with 8 bases between them. The CDR3 DNA follows: TGCGCCAGCAGCTTGGTTGGGCCAAACACCGGGGAGCTGTTTTTT. It yields the protein CASSLVGPNTGELFF.

This clone has just one count. This chain connects TRBV9 to TRBJ2-1; 10 bases agree with TRBD2. The germline CDR1 and CDR2 sequences are SGDLS and YYNGEE. The CDR3 length is 15 residues. V was pared by 4 bases and J by 4 bases, with 5 bases of the junction left unmatched. CDR3 coding DNA: TGTGCCAGCAGCCCCGGGACTAGCGATTACAATGAGCAGTTCTTC. Amino acids: CASSPGTSDYNEQFF.

The chain employs TRBV27 and TRBJ2-3; the D is unclear. The CDR3 sequence is 13 residues long. Trimming cost V 4 bases and J 5 bases, with 10 bases left between them. CDR1 MNHEY and CDR2 SMNVEV come from the germline V gene (reference sequence). The CDR3 DNA is TGTGCCAGCAGTTCGTTGTCAGGAGATACGCAGTATTTT. Encoded protein: CASSSLSGDTQYF.

V is TRBV7-9 and J is TRBJ1-4; D is unresolved. CDR1 SEHNR and CDR2 FQNEAQ come from the germline V gene (reference sequence). This CDR3 spans 12 amino acids. Trimming took off 4 bases at V and 8 bases at J, with 8 bases between the two ends. The CDR3 sequence: CASSSREEKLFF. DNA of the CDR3: TGTGCCAGCAGCTCAAGAGAAGAAAAACTGTTTTTT.

The rearrangement uses TRBV10-3 and TRBJ1-1, with TRBD1 matching 8 bases. Looked up from germline, CDR1 is ENHRY and CDR2 is SYGVKD. The trim removed 6 bases at V and 2 bases at J, leaving 2 bases unmatched. This CDR3 contains 13 residues. This chain's CDR3 is CAIRTGDNTEAFF. The CDR3 DNA is TGTGCCATCAGGACAGGGGACAACACTGAAGCTTTCTTT.

Concerning this clone itself: The same CDR3 also results from other DNA sequences found in this sample. The rearrangement joins TRBV19 to TRBJ1-2; the match to TRBD1 covers 7 bases. CDR3 size: 15 residues. V dropped 6 bases and J dropped 0; count of bases not matched to a gene: 7. Looked up from germline, CDR1 is LNHDA and CDR2 is SQIVND (reference sequence). CDR3 DNA sequence: TGTGCCAGTAGCGCCGGGACAGAGACTAACTATGGCTACACCTTC. It yields the protein CASSAGTETNYGYTF.

The rearrangement links TRBV27 to TRBJ2-2; no reliable D call. CDR3 length equals 16 residues. V lost 6 bases and J 1 base, leaving 15 bases between the germline ends. Per germline, CDR1 MNHEY and CDR2 SMNVEV (reference sequence). The CDR3, as DNA: TGTGCCAGCAGCGTTAGGCGGCAGCAGAACACCGGGGAGCTGTTTTTT. This sequence encodes CASSVRRQQNTGELFF.

The table lists this clone with a few counts. V usage is TRBV9 and J usage is TRBJ2-1; tentative D call: TRBD1 (6 bases). Germline values: CDR1 SGDLS, CDR2 YYNGEE. Trimming took off 2 bases at V and 3 bases at J, with 12 bases between the two ends. The CDR3 has 15 amino acids. The CDR3, as DNA: TGTGCCAGCAGCGTCGGGACATGGAGCTACAATGAGCAGTTCTTC. Translating it yields CASSVGTWSYNEQFF. The full variable domain, completed using reference TRBV9 and TRBJ2-1, is DSGVTQTPKHLITATGQRVTLRCSPRSGDLSVYWYQQSLDQGLQFLIQYYNGEERAKGNILERFSAQQFPDLHSELNLSSLELGDSALYFCASSVGTWSYNEQFFGPGTRLTVL.

The V and J genes are TRBV28 and TRBJ1-2, with D possibly matching TRBD1 (6 bases). The length of the CDR3 is 17 residues. From germline, CDR1 is MDHEN and CDR2 SYDVKM. V dropped 7 bases and J dropped 6 bases, with 27 bases sitting between them. CDR3 sequence reads: CASTPLKGRQEGDGYTF. The CDR3 DNA is TGTGCCAGCACCCCCCTGAAGGGTCGACAGGAGGGGGATGGCTACACCTTC.

The J gene is TRBJ1-6, the V gene TRBV27; TRBD1 agrees at 7 bases. Germline V CDR1 and CDR2: MNHEY, SMNVEV (reference sequence). The CDR3 spans 19 residues. With V trimmed by 3 bases and J by 7 bases, 18 bases remained unmatched. The CDR3 bases are TGTGCCAGCAGTTTCGGGGACTACAGGGGACGTCTGAGGAATTCACCCCTCCACTTT. Translating gives CASSFGDYRGRLRNSPLHF.

The chain employs TRBV6-5 and TRBJ1-5; TRBD1 might be the D (5 bases). The CDR3 consists of 14 residues. Germline V gives CDR1 MNHEY, CDR2 SVGAGI. Deletions cut 6 bases from V and 3 bases from J, with 12 bases between. CDR3 DNA: TGTGCCAGCAGAGGAGACAGCCTCAATCAGCCCCAGCATTTT. This translates into CASRGDSLNQPQHF.

V and J are TRBV27 and TRBJ2-4; 9 nucleotides align to TRBD1. CDR1 and CDR2 (germline): MNHEY, SMNVEV (reference sequence). This CDR3 is 18 amino acids long. Germline trimming cut 6 bases from V and 2 bases from J; bases unmatched to any gene: 14. The CDR3 DNA reads TGTGCCAGCAGACCCCCCAGGACTGACAGGGGGTCCAAAAACATTCAGTACTTC. It specifies CASRPPRTDRGSKNIQYF.

The V call is TRBV27, the J call TRBJ1-2, with 9 bases aligning to TRBD1. The CDR3 contains 15 residues. The germline gives CDR1 MNHEY, CDR2 SMNVEV (reference sequence). The J segment lost 8 bases and the V segment lost 0 bases, leaving 7 bases of the junction unmatched. Here the CDR3 DNA reads TGTGCCAGCAGTTTATCTCCGGGACAGGGTGGCGGCTACACCTTC. Translation: CASSLSPGQGGGYTF.

The chain combines TRBV4-2 with TRBJ2-2, with D tentatively TRBD2 (6 bases). This CDR3 has 16 residues. Germline V gene sequence: CDR1 LGHNA, CDR2 YNFKEQ. Between the trimmed V and J ends, which lost 4 bases and 1 base, there was a span of 13 bases. The CDR3, as DNA: TGTGCCAGCAGCCTTATCCGGGACTGGAACACCGGGGAGCTGTTTTTT. Its translation: CASSLIRDWNTGELFF.

DNA for the CDR3: TGCAGCATCCGGACTTACGGCGTCGACGGGGAGCTGTTTTTT. It yields the protein CSIRTYGVDGELFF. The genes are TRBV29-1 and TRBJ2-2, with D possibly matching TRBD2 (5 bases). V was pared by 8 bases and J by 7 bases, with 20 bases between. The length of the CDR3 is 14 residues. Germline loops: CDR1 SQVTM, CDR2 ANQGSEA.